This T cell receptor (beta chain) was sequenced for a study of T cells after yellow fever vaccination. TCRdb independently ran MiXCR on the 5' RACE reads; one entry per CDR3 protein. The profile covers 150,000 or so distinct CDR3 sequences, with around 9% appearing a single time and roughly 36% taken by the ten largest. In this sample, this clonotype is large. This clonotype was obtained from a man aged 18 to 30 who received the YFV17D yellow fever vaccine. The material sequenced was CD8+ T cells sorted from PBMCs, taken 45 days after the yellow fever booster vaccination.

The chain's CDR3 is CASSDSTGAGANVLTF. In nucleotides, the CDR3 is TGTGCCAGCAGTGACTCGACAGGGGCTGGGGCCAACGTCCTGACTTTC. The chain has TRBV6-4 and TRBJ2-6; 8 positions agree with TRBD1. The CDR3 totals 16 residues. After removal of 0 bases from V and 2 bases from J, the junction contained 0 bases not matched to a gene. Germline V lookup: CDR1 MRHNA, CDR2 SNTAGT.